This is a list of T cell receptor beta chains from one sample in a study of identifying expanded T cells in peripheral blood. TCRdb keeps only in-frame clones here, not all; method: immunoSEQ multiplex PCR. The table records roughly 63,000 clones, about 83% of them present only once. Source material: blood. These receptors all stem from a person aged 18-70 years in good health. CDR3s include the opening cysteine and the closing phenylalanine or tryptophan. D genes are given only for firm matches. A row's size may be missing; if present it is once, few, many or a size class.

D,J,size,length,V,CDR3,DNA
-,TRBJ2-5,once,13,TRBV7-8,CASSLGRLETQYF,TGTGCCAGCAGCTTAGGCAGGTTGGAGACCCAGTACTTC
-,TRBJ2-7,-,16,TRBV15,CATSRLVTGSGSEQYF,TGTGCCACCAGCAGACTCGTAACCGGGAGCGGAAGCGAGCAGTACTTC
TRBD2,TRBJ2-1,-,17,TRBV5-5,CASSLGLGLAGNNEQFF,TGTGCCAGCAGCTTGGGCCTGGGACTAGCGGGAAACAATGAGCAGTTCTTC
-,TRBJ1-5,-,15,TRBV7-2,CASSLGGAGNQPQHF,TGTGCCAGCAGCTTAGGAGGGGCCGGCAATCAGCCCCAGCATTTT
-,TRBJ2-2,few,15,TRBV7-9,CASSLVSGYTGELFF,TGTGCCAGCAGCTTAGTTTCGGGGTACACCGGGGAGCTGTTTTTT
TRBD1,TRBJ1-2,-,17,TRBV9,CASSVDPSGRGSYGYTF,TGTGCCAGCAGCGTAGACCCCTCCGGCAGGGGGTCCTATGGCTACACCTTC
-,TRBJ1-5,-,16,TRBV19,CASSIESGLSNQPQHF,TGTGCCAGTAGTATCGAATCAGGGCTGAGCAATCAGCCCCAGCATTTT
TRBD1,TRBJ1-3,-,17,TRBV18,CASSSTGTGASGNTIYF,TGTGCCAGCTCATCGACTGGTACAGGGGCCTCTGGAAACACCATATATTTT
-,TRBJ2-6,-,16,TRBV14,CASSQGSYSGANVLTF,TGTGCCAGCAGCCAGGGGAGCTATTCTGGGGCCAACGTCCTGACTTTC
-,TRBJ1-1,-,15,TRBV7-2,CASSPDIGFGTEAFF,TGTGCCAGCAGCCCAGACATAGGGTTCGGGACTGAAGCTTTCTTT
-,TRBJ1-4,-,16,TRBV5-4,CASSFKREKGREKLFF,TGTGCCAGCAGCTTCAAACGGGAAAAAGGGAGGGAAAAACTGTTTTTT
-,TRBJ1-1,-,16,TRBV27,CASSPSPVGTNTEAFF,TGTGCCAGCAGTCCGTCCCCGGTGGGAACAAACACTGAAGCTTTCTTT
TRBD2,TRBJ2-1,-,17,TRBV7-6,CASSSRMGGSLRNEQFF,TGTGCCAGCAGCTCCCGGATGGGGGGGTCGCTAAGGAATGAGCAGTTCTTC
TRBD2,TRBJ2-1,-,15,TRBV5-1,CASSLTSGSYNEQFF,TGCGCCAGCAGCTTGACTAGCGGCTCCTACAATGAGCAGTTCTTC
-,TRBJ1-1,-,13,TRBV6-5,CASSFETGSTAFF,TGTGCCAGCAGTTTCGAGACAGGTTCGACAGCTTTCTTT
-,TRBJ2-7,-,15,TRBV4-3,CASSQEWGLRSEQYF,TGCGCCAGCAGCCAAGAATGGGGACTCCGCTCCGAGCAGTACTTC
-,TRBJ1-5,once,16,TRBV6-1,CASSEGSTVSNQPQHF,TGTGCCAGCAGTGAAGGATCAACAGTGAGCAATCAGCCCCAGCATTTT
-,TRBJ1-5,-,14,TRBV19,CASSPWTDNQPQHF,TGTGCCAGTAGTCCTTGGACAGATAATCAGCCCCAGCATTTT
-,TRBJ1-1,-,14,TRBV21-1,CASSRGQKNTEAFF,TGTGCCAGCAGCAGAGGACAGAAGAACACTGAAGCTTTCTTT
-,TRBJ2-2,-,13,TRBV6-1,CASSRTRSGELFF,TGTGCCAGCAGCCGCACTAGATCCGGGGAGCTGTTTTTT
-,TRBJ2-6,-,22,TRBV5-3,CARSSTPQRAVSGGSGANVLTF,TGTGCCAGAAGCTCAACCCCCCAACGGGCCGTCTCAGGCGGCTCTGGGGCCAACGTCCTGACTTTC
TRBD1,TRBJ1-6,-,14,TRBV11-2,CASTSGTENSPLHF,TGTGCCAGCACCTCCGGGACAGAGAATTCACCCCTCCACTTT
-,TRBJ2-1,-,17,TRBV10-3,CAISESLLWDANNEQFF,TGTGCCATCAGTGAATCCCTCCTCTGGGACGCAAACAATGAGCAGTTCTTC
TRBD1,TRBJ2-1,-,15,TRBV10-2,CASRSPGQGHNEQFF,TGCGCCAGCAGATCACCGGGACAGGGACACAATGAGCAGTTCTTC
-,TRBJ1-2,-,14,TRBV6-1,CASSERVRNYGYTF,TGTGCCAGCAGTGAAAGGGTCAGAAACTATGGCTACACCTTC
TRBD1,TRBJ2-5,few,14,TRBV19,CASSAATGWETQYF,TGTGCCAGTAGCGCCGCGACAGGGTGGGAGACCCAGTACTTC
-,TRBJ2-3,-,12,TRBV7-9,CASSESGDTQYF,TGTGCCAGCAGCGAGTCGGGAGATACGCAGTATTTT
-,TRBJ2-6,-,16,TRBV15,CATSRDAGSGANVLTF,TGTGCCACCAGCAGAGATGCAGGCTCTGGGGCCAACGTCCTGACTTTC
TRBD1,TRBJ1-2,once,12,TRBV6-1,CASSETGDGYTF,TGTGCCAGCAGTGAAACAGGGGATGGCTACACCTTC
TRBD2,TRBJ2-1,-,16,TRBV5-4,CASSTRTSGNYNEQFF,TGTGCCAGCAGCACCCGGACTAGCGGAAACTACAATGAGCAGTTCTTC
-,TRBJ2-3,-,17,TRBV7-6,CASSPSGLGGGTDTQYF,TGTGCCAGCAGCCCCTCTGGATTGGGCGGGGGCACAGATACGCAGTATTTT
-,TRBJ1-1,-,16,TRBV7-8,CASSPRGRPGNTEAFF,TGTGCCAGCAGCCCCAGAGGTCGGCCAGGGAACACTGAAGCTTTCTTT
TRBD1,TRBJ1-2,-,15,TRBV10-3,CASSGTADFNYGYTF,TGTGCCAGTTCCGGGACAGCCGATTTCAACTATGGCTACACCTTC
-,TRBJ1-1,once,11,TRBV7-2,CASTGNTEAFF,TGTGCCAGCACAGGGAACACTGAAGCTTTCTTT
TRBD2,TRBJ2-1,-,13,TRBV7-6,CASSGGGGNEQFF,TGTGCCAGTTCCGGCGGGGGTGGCAATGAGCAGTTCTTC
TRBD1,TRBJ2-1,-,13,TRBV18,CASSPGQNNEQFF,TGTGCCAGCTCACCGGGACAGAACAATGAGCAGTTCTTC
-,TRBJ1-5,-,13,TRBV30,CAYSQGRNQPQHF,TGTGCCTATTCACAGGGAAGAAATCAGCCCCAGCATTTT
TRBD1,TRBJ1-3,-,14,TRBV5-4,CASSLTGLGNTIYF,TGTGCCAGCAGCCTGACAGGGTTAGGCAACACCATATATTTT
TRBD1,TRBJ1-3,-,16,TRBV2,CASSAGQPSSGNTIYF,TGTGCCAGCAGTGCGGGACAGCCGAGCTCTGGAAACACCATATATTTT
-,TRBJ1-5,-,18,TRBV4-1,CASSQGGAEWRIGQPQHF,TGCGCCAGCAGCCAAGGGGGGGCAGAGTGGCGTATCGGTCAGCCCCAGCATTTT
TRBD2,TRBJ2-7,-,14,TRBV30,CAWSTGGSSYEQYF,TGTGCCTGGTCTACGGGGGGTAGCTCCTACGAGCAGTACTTC
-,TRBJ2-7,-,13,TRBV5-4,CASSLEPDYEQYF,TGTGCCAGCAGCTTGGAACCTGACTACGAGCAGTACTTC
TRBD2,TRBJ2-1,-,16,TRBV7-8,CASSAAGTSGEREQFF,TGTGCCAGCAGCGCGGCAGGGACTAGCGGGGAACGGGAGCAGTTCTTC
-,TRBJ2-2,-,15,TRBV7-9,CASSLLEAGNGELFF,TGTGCCAGCAGCTTATTGGAGGCAGGGAACGGGGAGCTGTTTTTT
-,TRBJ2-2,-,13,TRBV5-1,CASSTGNTGELFF,TGCGCCAGCAGTACAGGGAATACCGGGGAGCTGTTTTTT